Presented here are 8 T cell receptor beta chains from one specimen sequenced in a study of CD8+ T cells in alopecia areata. cDNA serving as the sequencing template came from extracted, reverse transcribed RNA. Some clones are missing from TCRdb's copy, which holds only in-frame ones; the method was immunoSEQ multiplex PCR. The sample shows fewer than 200,000 clones, about 70% of them seen only once. Sequencing was performed on CD8+ T cells sorted from blood, taken at week 0. The receptors were sampled from a human donor with alopecia areata.

The chain links TRBV29-1 to TRBJ2-3, with D possibly matching TRBD2 (6 bases). V was pared by 3 bases and J by 11 bases, with 21 bases between. CDR3 length: 14 amino acids. Germline CDR1 SQVTM, CDR2 ANQGSEA. CDR3 region: CSVDSGTGDNRQYF. CDR3 coding DNA: TGCAGCGTTGATTCCGGGACGGGAGATAATCGGCAGTATTTT.

The chain has TRBV29-1 and TRBJ1-2; maybe TRBD1 (5 bases). Germline CDR1 is SQVTM and CDR2 is ANQGSEA. Trimming removed 7 bases at V and 5 bases at J, with 14 bases between. The CDR3 is made up of 12 amino acids. Here the CDR3 DNA reads TGCAGCGCGTTAAAAGACAGTTATGGCTACACCTTC. This gives the protein CSALKDSYGYTF.

This clone was found a few times. This chain connects TRBV11-1 to TRBJ2-1; 7 nucleotides align to TRBD1. The length of the CDR3 is 13 residues. The germline V gene encodes CDR1 SGHAT and CDR2 FQDESV (reference sequence). The V and J ends lost 6 bases and 8 bases, in that order; junction bases with no gene match: 7. CDR3 sequence reads: CASRTTGMDEQFF. CDR3 sequence (DNA): TGTGCCAGCAGAACGACAGGGATGGATGAGCAGTTCTTC.

The chain combines TRBV7-2 with TRBJ1-1; D is undetermined. The CDR3 spans 12 residues. Looked up from germline, CDR1 is SGHTA and CDR2 is FQGNSA. Trimming removed 8 bases at V and 5 bases at J, with 12 bases between. The CDR3 is CASSEMGTEAFF. As DNA, the CDR3 is TGTGCCAGCTCTGAGATGGGGACTGAAGCTTTCTTT.

This chain connects TRBV7-6 to TRBJ2-2, with a tentative D call TRBD1 (6 bases). V gave up 5 bases and J gave up 2 bases, with 15 bases separating them. The CDR3 covers 16 residues. From germline, CDR1 is SGHVS and CDR2 FNYEAQ. The CDR3 DNA follows: TGTGCCAGCAGCCCCGAGGGCAGGGGCAACACCGGGGAGCTGTTTTTT. Translation: CASSPEGRGNTGELFF.

Notes on this clone: The same CDR3 is also encoded by other DNA sequences in this sample. The chain couples TRBV11-2 to TRBJ2-7; D is perhaps TRBD1 (6 bases). The CDR3 runs to 12 residues. V was pared by 4 bases and J by 3 bases, with 7 bases between. CDR1 is SGHAT and CDR2 is FQNNGV in the germline V gene. The CDR3 DNA is TGTGCCAGCAGCTCGGACAGCTACGAGCAGTACTTC. Its protein is CASSSDSYEQYF.

This sequence joins TRBV5-6 and TRBJ2-2, with TRBD1 identical over 10 bases. The length of the CDR3 is 15 residues. Trimming cost V 3 bases and J 4 bases; bases outside gene matches: 3. Germline V lookup: CDR1 SGHDT, CDR2 YYEEEE. CDR3 sequence (DNA): TGTGCCAGCAGCTCCCGGGACAGGGGCACCGGGGAGCTGTTTTTT. Protein product: CASSSRDRGTGELFF.

The chain links TRBV11-2 to TRBJ2-7; no reliable D call. V lost 3 bases to trimming and J lost 3 bases, with 6 bases between them. Germline values: CDR1 SGHAT, CDR2 FQNNGV. The CDR3 length is 12 residues. CDR3: CASSFESYEQYF. In DNA, the CDR3 is TGTGCCAGCAGCTTTGAAAGCTACGAGCAGTACTTC.